This TCR beta chain is from a study of blood T cell repertoires in COVID-19. Study details: Donors in the United States, Italy and Spain gave samples during acute or convalescent COVID-19. The cDNA or gDNA used as material had been derived from T cells, B-cell-depleted T cells, or PBMCs.

The germline gives CDR1 LGHDT, CDR2 YNNKEL (reference sequence). This CDR3 region has 16 residues. The V end was cut by 4 bases, the J end by 4 bases, with 19 bases between. Authors' processing steps: How many nucleated cells were present was estimated from reference gene primer amplification. Here immunoSEQ multiplex PCR was the method, and the copy in TCRdb shows in-frame clones only, minus some. For V, J and clone size, that table is used; D and trimming come from the DNA. This sample yields about 150,000 clones, of which about nine tenths are seen a single time; around 2.5% belongs to the top ten.

This TCR came from a woman aged 70-85 years with acute or convalescent COVID-19. The V and J genes are TRBV3-1 (or the pseudogene TRBV3-2) and TRBJ1-2; TRBD1 is a possible D gene (5 bases). The specimen was peripheral blood. CDR3 in amino acids: CASSLSGGGPFYGYTF. CDR3 DNA: TGTGCCAGCAGCCTCTCTGGGGGAGGGCCCTTCTATGGCTACACCTTC.